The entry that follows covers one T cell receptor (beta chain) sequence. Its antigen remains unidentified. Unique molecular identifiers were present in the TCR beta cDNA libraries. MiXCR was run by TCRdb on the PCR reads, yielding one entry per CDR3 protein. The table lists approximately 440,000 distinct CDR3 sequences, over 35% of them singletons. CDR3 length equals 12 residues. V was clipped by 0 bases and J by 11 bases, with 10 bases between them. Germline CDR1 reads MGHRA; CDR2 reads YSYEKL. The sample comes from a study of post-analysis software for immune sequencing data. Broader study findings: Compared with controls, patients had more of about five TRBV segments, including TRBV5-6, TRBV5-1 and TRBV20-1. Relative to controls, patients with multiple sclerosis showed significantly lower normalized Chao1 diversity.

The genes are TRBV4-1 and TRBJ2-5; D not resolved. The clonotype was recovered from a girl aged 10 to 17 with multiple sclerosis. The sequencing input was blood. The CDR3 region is CASSQEGWRQYF. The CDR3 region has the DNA TGCGCCAGCAGCCAAGAGGGATGGCGGCAGTACTTC.